This T cell receptor beta chain was sequenced during a study of monozygotic twins with inflammatory bowel disease (dated by TCRdb to the late 2010s). Notes on the research overall: In total, roughly 28 monozygotic twin pairs made up the full study: 19 Danish pairs, all IBD-discordant, plus nine German pairs, of which four were IBD-concordant and five were IBD-discordant. The search for disease-associated traits relied mainly on comparing IBD patients with their genetically identical healthy co-twins within discordant pairs. Each individual had, on average, about 151 000 unique TCRalpha sequences and 181 000 unique TCRbeta sequences available for analysis. What the study reported, not specific to this receptor: A decrease in TCRbeta repertoire diversity, as measured by inverse Simpson index, was observed in IBD patients compared with their healthy co-twins. The results gave no support for a single strong signal or clonotype linked to IBD. IBD patients shared fewer clonotypes with other individuals than healthy twins did, most markedly in patients showing signs of disease activity. Because patients were on differing immunosuppressive treatments, the repertoires may have picked up extra background noise and inter-individual variability. Repertoire similarity did not differ between concordant and discordant twins, which could be due to limited statistical power. Distinction between different T cell subtypes could not be achieved in the analysis.

From each donor, an approximately 2.4 ml peripheral blood sample was collected into PAXgene tubes and kept at -80 degrees C. Without T cell sorting, total RNA was isolated from whole blood using the PAXgene blood miRNA kit on an automated QIAcube. Peripheral blood from monozygotic twin pairs, either concordant or discordant for inflammatory bowel disease, underwent deep TCRalpha and TCRbeta repertoire profiling that used unique molecular barcoding. Smoking habits were recorded for all twin pairs, with individuals classified as current, former or never smokers. According to the germline V gene, CDR1 reads SGHTA and CDR2 reads FQGNSA. There are 12 amino acids in the CDR3, from cysteine to phenylalanine inclusive. No DNA sequence was recorded. Comments on this clonotype: Its target antigen remains unknown.

Library generation was performed with 5' RACE. Each TCR library was prepared from around 3,400 ng of total RNA. For each sample, cDNA synthesis was carried out in eight separate reactions using SMARTScribe reverse transcriptase. During cDNA synthesis, unique molecular identifiers containing a 6-nucleotide sample barcode were introduced by template switching. TCRalpha and TCRbeta cDNA was amplified in two nested PCRs of 16 and 9 cycles, and bead purification was carried out after each PCR. Before amplification, the cDNA was treated with uracil DNA-glycosylase and purified using the QIAquick PCR purification kit. The second PCR was the step at which Illumina TruSeq-compatible adapters and sample-specific barcodes were added. Library quality and concentration were checked on TapeStation and Qubit, and libraries were pooled at around 5 ng each. Pooled libraries were sequenced on an Illumina HiSeq2500 single-index Rapid Run with 2 x 100 bp reads and custom sequencing primers. Turning to the authors' computational methods: UMI-based consensus assembly with MiGEC version 1.2.6 was used to correct PCR and sequencing errors. MiXCR version 2.1.1 was used for V(D)J alignment, clonotype assembly and CDR3 extraction. Normalisation of gene usage, clonotype sharing and MAIT/NKT TCR abundance was achieved by analysing the top 1000, 10 000 and 20 000 clonotypes per sample. After downsampling to 27 000 UMIs, diversity was calculated as the inverse Simpson index using the vegan R package. Paired Mann-Whitney U tests were applied to discordant twin pairs, with Benjamini-Hochberg correction for multiple testing. TCRdb reprocessed the raw reads; every CDR3 protein sequence is a single record, and DNA is not supplied. These V and J calls originate from TCRdb's pipeline instead of the authors' own analysis. The sample's table covers about 380,000 distinct CDR3 sequences. The biggest ten clones account for about 2.5% of the sample.

The material sequenced was blood. The chain is encoded by TRBV7-2 joined to TRBJ2-7. This receptor was identified in a human donor with ulcerative colitis or Crohn's disease, or a healthy co-twin of an affected twin (not recorded which). CDR3 reads: CASSAVSYEQYF.